A selection of T cell receptor beta chains follows, all from one sample in a study of blood T cell repertoires in COVID-19. Assay used: immunoSEQ multiplex PCR; TCRdb lists only in-frame clones, some missing. The table includes around 330,000 clones, over 85% detected once. Sequencing used PBMCs or T cells enriched from blood (not recorded which). All receptors derive from a man aged 55 to 69 who had recovered from COVID-19. Both conserved end residues are part of each CDR3. Each record gives: J gene, D gene, clone size, V gene, CDR3 DNA, CDR3 protein. A D gene is named only where the DNA matches it firmly. Rows give clone size only sometimes, using once, few, many, or a class for an expanded clone.

J: TRBJ1-2; D: TRBD1; size: NA; V: TRBV9; DNA: TGTGCCAGCACCTCGGGACAGTCTAACTATGGCTACACCTTC; CDR3: CASTSGQSNYGYTF
J: TRBJ1-6; D: NA; size: NA; V: TRBV4-2; DNA: TGTGCCAGCAGCCAAGTAGCAGGGAAGAATTCACCCCTCCACTTT; CDR3: CASSQVAGKNSPLHF
J: TRBJ2-7; D: TRBD1; size: once; V: TRBV29-1; DNA: TGCAGCGTCTTACAGGGGGCGCGGCTCGAGCAGTACTTC; CDR3: CSVLQGARLEQYF
J: TRBJ1-1; D: NA; size: NA; V: TRBV2; DNA: TGTGCCAGCAGTGTGGGGACTAACACTGAAGCTTTCTTT; CDR3: CASSVGTNTEAFF
J: TRBJ2-2; D: NA; size: NA; V: TRBV5-1; DNA: TGCGCCAGCACCCTTTTGGGGCCGAACACCGGGGAGCTGTTTTTT; CDR3: CASTLLGPNTGELFF
J: TRBJ2-3; D: TRBD2; size: NA; V: TRBV6-4; DNA: TGTGCCAGCAGTGACTCGAGCGGGGGGGCAGATACGCAGTATTTT; CDR3: CASSDSSGGADTQYF
J: TRBJ1-5; D: TRBD1; size: NA; V: TRBV29-1; DNA: TGCAGCGTATCTACAGGGGTAGGGCAGCCCCAGCATTTT; CDR3: CSVSTGVGQPQHF
J: TRBJ1-1; D: NA; size: NA; V: TRBV2; DNA: TGTGCCAGCAGTCGGGGTGTAAACACTGAAGCTTTCTTT; CDR3: CASSRGVNTEAFF
J: TRBJ2-2; D: TRBD2; size: NA; V: TRBV7-2; DNA: TGTGCCAGCAGCTCTCCTCCCTGGGCTAGCGGGATTTACGGGGAGCTGTTTTTT; CDR3: CASSSPPWASGIYGELFF
J: TRBJ1-2; D: TRBD1; size: NA; V: TRBV19; DNA: TGTGCCAGTAGTATTAGGGACAGGACTAACTATGGCTACACCTTC; CDR3: CASSIRDRTNYGYTF
J: TRBJ1-4; D: NA; size: NA; V: TRBV7-9; DNA: TGTGCCAGCAGCTTAGGGTCTGTACGGGGTGAAAAACTGTTTTTT; CDR3: CASSLGSVRGEKLFF
J: TRBJ1-4; D: NA; size: NA; V: TRBV19; DNA: TGTGCCAGTAGGTCGATTCAGGTGGAAAAACTGTTTTTT; CDR3: CASRSIQVEKLFF
J: TRBJ2-7; D: TRBD2; size: NA; V: TRBV27; DNA: TGTGCCAGCAGTTTAAGAACTAGCGGGAGTTACGAGCAGTACTTC; CDR3: CASSLRTSGSYEQYF
J: TRBJ2-3; D: NA; size: NA; V: TRBV5-1; DNA: TGCGCCAGCAGCTTGGCAGGGCACAACACAGATACGCAGTATTTT; CDR3: CASSLAGHNTDTQYF
J: TRBJ1-1; D: NA; size: few; V: TRBV29-1; DNA: TGCAGCGCTTTGTGGGGGGGCGCCGGGAACACTGAAGCTTTCTTT; CDR3: CSALWGGAGNTEAFF
J: TRBJ2-1; D: NA; size: few; V: TRBV7-2; DNA: TGTGCCAGCAGCTTAGCGGGCGGGGTGTCCTACAATGAGCAGTTCTTC; CDR3: CASSLAGGVSYNEQFF
J: TRBJ1-1; D: NA; size: NA; V: TRBV30; DNA: TGTGCCTGGTACAGGGTTACTGAAGCTTTCTTT; CDR3: CAWYRVTEAFF
J: TRBJ2-2; D: NA; size: NA; V: TRBV6-2/TRBV6-3; DNA: TGTGCCAGCAGTCACCCCCCCGCGGAGGCCGGGTCCGGGGAGCTGTTTTTT; CDR3: CASSHPPAEAGSGELFF
J: TRBJ2-5; D: NA; size: NA; V: TRBV27; DNA: TGTGCCAGCAGTTTGACAGGTCCAGTGAGGGAGACCCAGTACTTC; CDR3: CASSLTGPVRETQYF
J: TRBJ2-5; D: TRBD1; size: NA; V: TRBV7-2; DNA: TGTGCCAGCAGCCCCCGGGACAGTAAAGAGACCCAGTACTTC; CDR3: CASSPRDSKETQYF
J: TRBJ2-1; D: NA; size: NA; V: TRBV7-2; DNA: TGTGCCAGCAGCTTAGTAGGGGGCTCCTACAATGAGCAGTTCTTC; CDR3: CASSLVGGSYNEQFF
J: TRBJ2-3; D: TRBD2; size: NA; V: TRBV4-2; DNA: TGTGCCAGCAGCCAAGATTGGGGCTCCGGGGGGGCAGATACGCAGTATTTT; CDR3: CASSQDWGSGGADTQYF
J: TRBJ1-5; D: TRBD1; size: NA; V: TRBV4-3; DNA: TGCGCCAGCAGCCAAGGGACAGGGAATCAGCCCCAGCATTTT; CDR3: CASSQGTGNQPQHF
J: TRBJ1-2; D: NA; size: NA; V: TRBV2; DNA: TGTGCCAGCAGTCAGGCCCCGGGAGGTAAAAGTCAGGATGGCTACACCTTC; CDR3: CASSQAPGGKSQDGYTF
J: TRBJ1-5; D: NA; size: NA; V: TRBV12-3/TRBV12-4; DNA: TGTGCCAGCAGCGCCACCAGCGGTGGGCCCCAGCATTTT; CDR3: CASSATSGGPQHF
J: TRBJ1-1; D: TRBD1; size: NA; V: TRBV4-1; DNA: TGCGCCAGCAGTCACAGGGGGGTCAACACTGAAGCTTTCTTT; CDR3: CASSHRGVNTEAFF
J: TRBJ2-7; D: NA; size: NA; V: TRBV5-5; DNA: TGTGCCAGCAGCTCCCTCGGGGGATCCTCCTACGAGCAGTACTTC; CDR3: CASSSLGGSSYEQYF
J: TRBJ2-7; D: TRBD2; size: once; V: TRBV18; DNA: TGTGCCAGCTCACCCCCGGGACTAGGGAACTACGAGCAGTACTTC; CDR3: CASSPPGLGNYEQYF
J: TRBJ2-7; D: NA; size: NA; V: TRBV6-5; DNA: TGTGCCAGCAGCCCGCCAGGTGGCTACGAGCAGTACTTC; CDR3: CASSPPGGYEQYF
J: TRBJ1-2; D: NA; size: NA; V: TRBV18; DNA: TGTGCCAGCTCACCACTCGAGACAAGAAACTATGGCTACACCTTC; CDR3: CASSPLETRNYGYTF
J: TRBJ2-5; D: TRBD2; size: NA; V: TRBV11-2; DNA: TGTGCCAGCAGCCTACTAGCCCGGACTAGAGTCGAGACCCAGTACTTC; CDR3: CASSLLARTRVETQYF
J: TRBJ2-3; D: TRBD2; size: NA; V: TRBV7-9; DNA: TGTGCCAGCAGCCGGGACTACTTCACAGATACGCAGTATTTT; CDR3: CASSRDYFTDTQYF
J: TRBJ2-1; D: NA; size: NA; V: TRBV3-1/TRBV3-2; DNA: TGTGCCAGCAGCCCGGGTAGGCTAGCCCCGTACAATGAGCAGTTCTTC; CDR3: CASSPGRLAPYNEQFF
J: TRBJ1-1; D: TRBD1; size: NA; V: TRBV6-5; DNA: TGTGCCAGCAGCAAACAGGGGGGGGGTTACACTGAAGCTTTCTTT; CDR3: CASSKQGGGYTEAFF
J: TRBJ2-7; D: NA; size: NA; V: TRBV5-5; DNA: TGTGCCAGCAGCTTTAGGGCAGGGGATGCCTACGAGCAGTACTTC; CDR3: CASSFRAGDAYEQYF
J: TRBJ2-5; D: TRBD1; size: NA; V: TRBV5-8; DNA: TGTGCCAGCAGCGAGGGACAGGGGATCCAAGAGACCCAGTACTTC; CDR3: CASSEGQGIQETQYF
J: TRBJ2-1; D: TRBD2; size: NA; V: TRBV5-1; DNA: TGCGCCAGCAGGCAGCTCGCGGGAGGGCCAGGTGAGCAGTTCTTC; CDR3: CASRQLAGGPGEQFF
J: TRBJ2-5; D: TRBD2; size: NA; V: TRBV6-1; DNA: TGTGCCAGCAGTGTCCTAGCGGGAGGAGGGGGAGAGACCCAGTACTTC; CDR3: CASSVLAGGGGETQYF
J: TRBJ2-1; D: TRBD1; size: once; V: TRBV6-5; DNA: TGTGCCAGCAGTACTGCCGGGACAGGCTACAATGAGCAGTTCTTC; CDR3: CASSTAGTGYNEQFF
J: TRBJ1-1; D: NA; size: once; V: TRBV3-1/TRBV3-2; DNA: TGTGCCAGCAGCCTCCCTGGGGGGACTGAAGCTTTCTTT; CDR3: CASSLPGGTEAFF
J: TRBJ1-2; D: NA; size: NA; V: TRBV12-3/TRBV12-4; DNA: TGTGCCAGCAGTCCGGGGTGGTCGAGCTACACCTTC; CDR3: CASSPGWSSYTF